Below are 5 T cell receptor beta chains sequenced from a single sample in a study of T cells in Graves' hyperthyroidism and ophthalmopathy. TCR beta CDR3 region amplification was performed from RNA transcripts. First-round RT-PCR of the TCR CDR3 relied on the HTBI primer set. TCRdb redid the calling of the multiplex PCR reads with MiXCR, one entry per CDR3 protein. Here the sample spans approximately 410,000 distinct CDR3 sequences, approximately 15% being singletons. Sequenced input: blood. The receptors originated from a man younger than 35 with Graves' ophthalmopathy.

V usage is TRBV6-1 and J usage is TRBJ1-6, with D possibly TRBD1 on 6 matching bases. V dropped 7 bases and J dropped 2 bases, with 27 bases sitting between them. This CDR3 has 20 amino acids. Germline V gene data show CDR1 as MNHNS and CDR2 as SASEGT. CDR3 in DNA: TGTGCCAGCAATAATCCACAGGGTTGGAACGACCGACCCTATAATTCACCCCTCCACTTT. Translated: CASNNPQGWNDRPYNSPLHF.

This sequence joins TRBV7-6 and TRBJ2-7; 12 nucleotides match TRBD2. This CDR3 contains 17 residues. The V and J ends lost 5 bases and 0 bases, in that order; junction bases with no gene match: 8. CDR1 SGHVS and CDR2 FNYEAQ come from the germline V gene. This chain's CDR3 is CASSTWTSGDSSYEQYF. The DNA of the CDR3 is TGTGCCAGCAGCACCTGGACTAGCGGGGACAGCTCCTACGAGCAGTACTTC.

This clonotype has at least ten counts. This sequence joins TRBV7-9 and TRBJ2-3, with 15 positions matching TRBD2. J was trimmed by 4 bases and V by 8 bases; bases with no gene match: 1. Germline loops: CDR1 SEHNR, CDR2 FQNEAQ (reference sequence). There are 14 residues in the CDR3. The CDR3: CASGLAGGADTQYF. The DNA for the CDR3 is TGTGCCAGCGGACTAGCGGGGGGGGCAGATACGCAGTATTTT.

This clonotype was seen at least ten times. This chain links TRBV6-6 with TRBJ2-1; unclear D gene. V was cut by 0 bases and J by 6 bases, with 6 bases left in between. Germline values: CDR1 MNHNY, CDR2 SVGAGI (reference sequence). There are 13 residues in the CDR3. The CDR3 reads CASSYSNANEQFF. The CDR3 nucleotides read TGTGCCAGCAGTTACTCGAACGCCAATGAGCAGTTCTTC.

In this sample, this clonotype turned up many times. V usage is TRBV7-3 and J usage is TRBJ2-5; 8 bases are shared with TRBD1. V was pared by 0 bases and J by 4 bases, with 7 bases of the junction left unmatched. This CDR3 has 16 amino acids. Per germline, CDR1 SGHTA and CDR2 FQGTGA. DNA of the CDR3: TGTGCCAGCAGCTTAACCGGCGGGACAGGTGGAGAGACCCAGTACTTC. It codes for CASSLTGGTGGETQYF.